Each of the 26 T cell receptor beta chains below was sequenced from the same sample in a study of T cells in Graves' hyperthyroidism and ophthalmopathy. TCR beta CDR3 regions were amplified from RNA transcripts. TCR CDR3 underwent first-round RT-PCR with the HTBI primer set. MiXCR, applied by TCRdb to the multiplex PCR reads, yields one record per CDR3 protein. The sample lists just over 550,000 distinct CDR3 sequences; about 45% were seen once. The specimen sequenced was peripheral blood or thyroid tissue (not recorded which). The receptors derive from a woman younger than 35 with Graves' hyperthyroidism.

This clonotype has only a few counts. V usage is TRBV2 and J usage is TRBJ1-2; 9 nucleotides line up with TRBD1. Trimming cost V 5 bases and J 6 bases; bases outside gene matches: 7. The CDR3 runs 14 residues. The germline gives CDR1 SNHLY, CDR2 FYNNEI. DNA for the CDR3: TGTGCCAGCAGTCGGACAGGGGTCAGGGATGGCTACACCTTC. This translates into CASSRTGVRDGYTF.

V usage is TRBV24-1 and J usage is TRBJ1-6; TRBD1 is a possible D gene (6 bases). V dropped 2 bases and J dropped 7 bases, with 8 bases sitting between them. CDR3 size: 14 residues. CDR1 is KGHDR, CDR2 SFDVKD, per germline. CDR3 DNA sequence: TGTGCCACCAGTGATTCCCAGGGGAATTCACCCCTCCACTTT. Its translation is CATSDSQGNSPLHF.

This clonotype appeared many times. V gene TRBV24-1 combines with J gene TRBJ2-2; D remains ambiguous. Germline-derived CDR1 and CDR2 are KGHDR and SFDVKD. The CDR3 covers 15 residues. V shed 0 bases and J shed 3 bases, with 7 bases lying between them. In DNA form, the CDR3 reads TGTGCCACCAGTGATTTGACAAGGGACACCGGGGAGCTGTTTTTT. This codes for CATSDLTRDTGELFF.

The CDR3 nucleotides read TGTGCCACCAGTGACCCTCACCGCGGGTTGCCCTACGAGCAGTACTTC. Translating it yields CATSDPHRGLPYEQYF. The chain is built from TRBV24-1 and TRBJ2-7; D possibly corresponds to TRBD2 (5 bases). Germline V CDR1 and CDR2: KGHDR, SFDVKD. Trimming removed 4 bases at V and 2 bases at J, with 17 bases between. CDR3 length: 16 residues.

V usage is TRBV29-1 and J usage is TRBJ1-2; 9 nucleotides agree with TRBD1. CDR3 length equals 15 residues. Germline V gives CDR1 SQVTM, CDR2 ANQGSEA. Trimming removed 7 bases from V and 1 base from J; junction bases left unmatched: 10. The chain's CDR3 is CSAAGTGKYNYGYTF. In nucleotides, the CDR3 is TGCAGCGCAGCCGGGACAGGGAAATATAACTATGGCTACACCTTC. Based on the CDR3 plus reference TRBV29-1 and TRBJ1-2, the full variable domain is SAVISQKPSRDICQRGTSLTIQCQVDSQVTMMFWYRQQPGQSLTLIATANQGSEATYESGFVIDKFPISRPNLTFSTLTVSNMSPEDSSIYLCSAAGTGKYNYGYTFGSGTRLTVV.

V gene TRBV6-5 combines with J gene TRBJ2-7, with 7 bases identical to TRBD2. J lost 4 bases, V lost 0 bases, and 6 bases had no gene match. The CDR3 sequence is 15 residues long. Germline-derived CDR1 and CDR2 are MNHEY and SVGAGI. The DNA of the CDR3 is TGTGCCAGCAGTTACTCTCCCGGGAGGTCTTACGAGCAGTACTTC. Protein product: CASSYSPGRSYEQYF.

This clonotype was found many times. The CDR3 here is CSVWSGYTF. CDR3 DNA: TGCAGCGTTTGGAGTGGCTACACCTTC. The V gene is TRBV29-1, the J gene TRBJ1-2; D is uncertain. Trimming removed 5 bases at V and 7 bases at J, with 5 bases between. The CDR3 runs 9 residues. Germline V gene sequence: CDR1 SQVTM, CDR2 ANQGSEA. Together with reference TRBV29-1 and TRBJ1-2, the CDR3 gives the full variable domain: SAVISQKPSRDICQRGTSLTIQCQVDSQVTMMFWYRQQPGQSLTLIATANQGSEATYESGFVIDKFPISRPNLTFSTLTVSNMSPEDSSIYLCSVWSGYTFGSGTRLTVV.

This clonotype occurred a few times. The V call is TRBV6-6, the J call TRBJ1-3; D is ambiguous. Trimming removed 0 bases from V and 8 bases from J, with 11 bases in between. Germline CDR1 MNHNY, CDR2 SVGAGI (reference sequence). CDR3 length equals 14 residues. DNA of the CDR3: TGTGCCAGCAGTTACTCGGGAGGTGGGGACACCATATATTTT. This encodes CASSYSGGGDTIYF.

V gene TRBV19 combines with J gene TRBJ1-2, with unresolved D. Trimming took 7 bases from V and 6 from J, leaving 18 bases between them. CDR3 length: 14 amino acids. Germline-derived CDR1 and CDR2 are LNHDA and SQIVND (reference sequence). The CDR3 bases are TGTGCCAGTAATAAAGTTCCGTTAGTTCATGGCTACACCTTC. Protein: CASNKVPLVHGYTF. The full variable domain, completed using reference TRBV19 and TRBJ1-2, is DGGITQSPKYLFRKEGQNVTLSCEQNLNHDAMYWYRQDPGQGLRLIYYSQIVNDFQKGDIAEGYSVSREKKESFPLTVTSAQKNPTAFYLCASNKVPLVHGYTFGSGTRLTVV.

This rearrangement joins TRBV9 to TRBJ2-2; D remains unclear. This CDR3 spans 13 amino acids. V was shortened by 7 bases and J by 7 bases, with 14 bases between the two germline ends. Germline V gene sequence: CDR1 SGDLS, CDR2 YYNGEE. The CDR3, as DNA: TGTGCCAGCCCGGCCCTGTTCGACGGGGAGCTGTTTTTT. Amino acids: CASPALFDGELFF. Supplemented by reference TRBV9 and TRBJ2-2, the full variable domain reads DSGVTQTPKHLITATGQRVTLRCSPRSGDLSVYWYQQSLDQGLQFLIQYYNGEERAKGNILERFSAQQFPDLHSELNLSSLELGDSALYFCASPALFDGELFFGEGSRLTVL.

The rearrangement joins TRBV7-6 to TRBJ2-7; 11 nucleotides match TRBD2. Germline V gives CDR1 SGHVS, CDR2 FNYEAQ. This CDR3 is built from 14 residues. J was trimmed by 3 bases and V by 7 bases; bases with no gene match: 5. CDR3 residues: CASKLAGAHYEQYF. As DNA, the CDR3 is TGTGCCAGCAAACTAGCGGGAGCCCACTACGAGCAGTACTTC.

V usage is TRBV2 and J usage is TRBJ2-7, with 9 bases that match TRBD1. With V trimmed by 6 bases and J by 3 bases, 3 bases remained unmatched. Germline V lookup: CDR1 SNHLY, CDR2 FYNNEI. The CDR3 spans 13 residues. The CDR3 DNA is TGTGCCAGCAGGGGACAGGGAGGCTACGAGCAGTACTTC. Protein: CASRGQGGYEQYF.

This clonotype was seen a few times. V gene TRBV9 combines with J gene TRBJ2-2, with TRBD1 as a possible D gene (6 bases). Trimming left V 5 bases short and J 3 bases short, with 14 bases between. CDR1 is SGDLS, CDR2 YYNGEE, per germline. CDR3 size: 15 residues. CDR3 bases: TGTGCCAGCAGTCTTACCCCAGGGGACACCGGGGAGCTGTTTTTT. It translates to CASSLTPGDTGELFF.

V and J are TRBV7-8 and TRBJ1-5, with D maybe TRBD1 (5 bases). Germline V lookup: CDR1 SGHVS, CDR2 FQNEAQ. The CDR3 sequence is 15 residues long. With 5 bases removed from V and 6 bases from J, the gap between germline ends came to 17 bases. The CDR3 nucleotides read TGTGCCAGCAGCCAAGGGACTGTTCGTGGTCAGCCCCAGCATTTT. Translated: CASSQGTVRGQPQHF.

This chain connects TRBV29-1 to TRBJ1-2; 10 bases match TRBD1. Germline values: CDR1 SQVTM, CDR2 ANQGSEA. The length of the CDR3 is 14 residues. V trimming: 6 bases; J trimming: 3 bases; junction bases outside the gene matches: 7. CDR3 DNA sequence: TGCAGCGTAAAACCCGGGACAGGGGACTATGGCTACACCTTC. It is translated as CSVKPGTGDYGYTF.

The rearrangement uses TRBV29-1 and TRBJ1-2; D gene ambiguous. Germline V CDR1 and CDR2: SQVTM, ANQGSEA. Trimming cost V 7 bases and J 2 bases, with 20 bases left between them. The CDR3 runs to 15 residues. CDR3 DNA: TGCAGCGCGCGCGTCGGACTAGCGGGAAACTATGGCTACACCTTC. As protein: CSARVGLAGNYGYTF.

The gene calls are TRBV7-2 and TRBJ2-5, with D perhaps being TRBD1 or TRBD2 (5 bases each). This CDR3 has 12 residues. V lost 5 bases and J lost 7, with 11 bases in between. CDR1 is SGHTA and CDR2 is FQGNSA in the germline V gene. CDR3 protein: CASSHEGWTQYF. CDR3 DNA sequence: TGTGCCAGCAGCCACGAGGGGTGGACCCAGTACTTC.

There are a few counts of this clonotype. The gene calls are TRBV9 and TRBJ2-7, with TRBD2 matching over 10 bases. The CDR3 has 17 residues. CDR1 is SGDLS, CDR2 YYNGEE, per germline. Trimming took 4 bases from V and 5 from J; bases not matched to a gene: 15. As DNA, the CDR3 is TGTGCCAGCAGCCAAGGGGGTTGGCTAGCGGGAGTGAACGAGCAGTACTTC. Protein sequence: CASSQGGWLAGVNEQYF.

Concerning this clonotype itself: A much more abundant neighbour one base away suggests this may be a read error. CDR3 DNA sequence: TGTGCCAACAGCCCAAATCTCGGGACTAGCGGGAGGGAGACCCAGTACTTC. The encoded protein is CANSPNLGTSGRETQYF. The rearrangement joins TRBV7-7 to TRBJ2-5; 15 nucleotides agree with TRBD2. The CDR3 spans 17 residues. Germline values: CDR1 SSHAT, CDR2 FNYEAQ (reference sequence).

This chain joins TRBV11-1 and TRBJ1-2, with D uncertain. Trimming took off 5 bases at V and 3 bases at J, with 13 bases between the two ends. CDR3 size: 14 residues. The germline V gene encodes CDR1 SGHAT and CDR2 FQDESV (reference sequence). In DNA, the CDR3 is TGTGCCAGCAGCATACAGAACCGGGACTATGGCTACACCTTC. It specifies CASSIQNRDYGYTF.

V is TRBV7-2 and J is TRBJ2-5, with D possibly being TRBD2 (6 bases). Germline V gives CDR1 SGHTA, CDR2 FQGNSA. Trimming took off 6 bases at V and 5 bases at J, with 13 bases between the two ends. The CDR3 length is 13 residues. The CDR3: CASSPGLVETQYF. For the CDR3, the DNA is TGTGCCAGCAGTCCGGGACTCGTCGAGACCCAGTACTTC.

This clonotype was found a few times. The gene calls are TRBV7-2 and TRBJ2-7; D call uncertain. CDR1 is SGHTA and CDR2 is FQGNSA in the germline V gene. This CDR3 has 13 residues. With 6 bases removed from V and 6 bases from J, the gap between germline ends came to 15 bases. DNA of the CDR3: TGTGCCAGCAGTTACTTGCCGGGTGGCGAGCAGTACTTC. Its translation is CASSYLPGGEQYF. Supplemented by reference TRBV7-2 and TRBJ2-7, the full variable domain reads GAGVSQSPSNKVTEKGKDVELRCDPISGHTALYWYRQSLGQGLEFLIYFQGNSAPDKSGLPSDRFSAERTGGSVSTLTIQRTQQEDSAVYLCASSYLPGGEQYFGPGTRLTVT.

This clonotype was counted a few times. The CDR3, as DNA: TGCAGTGCAGCCGGGACAGGGGGCGATCAGCCCCAGCATTTT. Amino acids: CSAAGTGGDQPQHF. This chain uses TRBV20-1 with TRBJ1-5; 12 positions agree with TRBD1. The CDR3 contains 14 residues. The trim removed 6 bases at V and 5 bases at J, leaving 5 bases unmatched. Germline V gene sequence: CDR1 DFQATT, CDR2 SNEGSKA (reference sequence).

This clonotype was observed many times. J is TRBJ2-7 and V is TRBV7-9; no definite D call. Trimming left V 3 bases short and J 5 bases short, with 11 bases between. CDR1 and CDR2 from the germline V gene are SEHNR and FQNEAQ (reference sequence). CDR3 length: 13 residues. The CDR3: CASSLLGSHEQYF. The CDR3 DNA is TGTGCCAGCAGCTTGTTGGGTTCCCACGAGCAGTACTTC.

This clonotype occurred a few times. The chain carries TRBV5-1 and TRBJ1-2; TRBD1 matches at 9 bases. The CDR3 loop spans 14 amino acids. Germline CDR1 SGHRS, CDR2 YFSETQ. J was trimmed by 7 bases and V by 4 bases; bases with no gene match: 8. CDR3 sequence reads: CASSRTQGAVGYTF. The CDR3 DNA is TGCGCCAGCAGCCGAACACAGGGGGCCGTTGGCTACACCTTC. The full variable domain, its missing parts supplied by reference TRBV5-1 and TRBJ1-2, is KAGVTQTPRYLIKTRGQQVTLSCSPISGHRSVSWYQQTPGQGLQFLFEYFSETQRNKGNFPGRFSGRQFSNSRSEMNVSTLELGDSALYLCASSRTQGAVGYTFGSGTRLTVV.

This clonotype turned up a few times. The chain recombines TRBV20-1 with TRBJ2-2, with D tentatively TRBD1 (5 bases). Trimming removed 3 bases at V and 4 bases at J, with 12 bases between. Germline-derived CDR1 and CDR2 are DFQATT and SNEGSKA (reference sequence). There are 14 residues in the CDR3. This CDR3 reads CSASRQGGTGELFF. The CDR3 DNA is TGCAGTGCTAGTAGGCAGGGCGGCACCGGGGAGCTGTTTTTT.